Listed below are T cell receptor beta chains from one sample, sequenced in a study of response to subunit inactivated influenza vaccine. From the RT-PCR reads, TCRdb called clonotypes with MiXCR, one entry per CDR3 protein. The sample shows around 600,000 distinct CDR3 sequences, approximately 10% of them seen only once. These sequences were also reported in another study, on T cells expressing NK-cell markers.

The source was PBMCs from blood, collected on the day of vaccination. The receptors stem from a man over 45 who received an inactivated influenza vaccine. CDR3s include the opening cysteine and the closing phenylalanine or tryptophan.

CDR3aa,v_gene
CASSSRTGFYTEAFF,TRBV28
CASSVAAWAGANYGYTF,TRBV9
CASRPPVGELFF,TRBV28
CSARPGAMGTQYF,TRBV20-1
CASSAPSLHEQFF,TRBV7-2
CASSYHTWEISSNQPQHF,TRBV6-2/TRBV6-3
CSVDAPIGQYF,TRBV29-1
CASSHGQGLTDTQYF,TRBV27
CASSLDSAGLEKLFF,TRBV7-2
CSASPGTSGRQYF,TRBV20-1
CASSLASWRSTGELFF,TRBV11-3
CGISEGGLGANVLTF,TRBV10-3
CASSQCPGTDTSYNEQFF,TRBV23-1
CASSPTNRGFYEQYF,TRBV7-9
CASSQGWSGQGEQYF,TRBV4-1
CSAGNQPQHF,TRBV20-1
CASSHTVGGPTETQYF,TRBV5-5
CASSLDAKNIQYF,TRBV5-1
CASSHVEGSEQFF,TRBV4-3
CASSLRLAREQYF,TRBV7-2
CASSLVGAEAFF,TRBV7-9